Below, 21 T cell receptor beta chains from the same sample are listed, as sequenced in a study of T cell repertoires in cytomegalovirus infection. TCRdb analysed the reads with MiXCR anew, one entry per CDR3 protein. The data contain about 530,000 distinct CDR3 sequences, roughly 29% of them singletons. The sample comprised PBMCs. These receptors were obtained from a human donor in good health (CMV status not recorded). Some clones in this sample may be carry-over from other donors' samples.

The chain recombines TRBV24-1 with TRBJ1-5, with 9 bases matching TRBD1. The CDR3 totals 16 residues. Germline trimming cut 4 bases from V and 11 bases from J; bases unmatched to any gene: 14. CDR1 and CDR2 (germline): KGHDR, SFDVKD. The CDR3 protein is CATSEPGQGKDSAQHF. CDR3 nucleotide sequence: TGTGCCACCAGTGAACCGGGACAGGGTAAGGACTCGGCCCAGCATTTT.

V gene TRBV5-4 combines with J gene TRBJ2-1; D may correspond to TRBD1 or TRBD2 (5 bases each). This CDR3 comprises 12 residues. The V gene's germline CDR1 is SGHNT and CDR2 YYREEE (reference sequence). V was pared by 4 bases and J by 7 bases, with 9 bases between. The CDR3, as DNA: TGTGCCAGCAGCGACGGGACGAATGAGCAGTTCTTC. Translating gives CASSDGTNEQFF.

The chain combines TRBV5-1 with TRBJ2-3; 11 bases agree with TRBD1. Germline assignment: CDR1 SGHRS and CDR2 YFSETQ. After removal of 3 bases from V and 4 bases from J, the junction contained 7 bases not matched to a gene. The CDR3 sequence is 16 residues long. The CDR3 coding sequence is TGCGCCAGCAGCTCTTCCGGGACAGGGGGTCCAGATACGCAGTATTTT. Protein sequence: CASSSSGTGGPDTQYF.

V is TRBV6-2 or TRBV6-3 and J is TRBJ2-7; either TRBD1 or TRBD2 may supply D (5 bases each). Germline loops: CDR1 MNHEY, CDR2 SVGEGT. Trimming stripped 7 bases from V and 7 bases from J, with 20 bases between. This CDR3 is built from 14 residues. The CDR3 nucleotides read TGTGCCAGCACCTGGGGTGGGACCGATGCGGAGCAGTACTTC. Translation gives CASTWGGTDAEQYF.

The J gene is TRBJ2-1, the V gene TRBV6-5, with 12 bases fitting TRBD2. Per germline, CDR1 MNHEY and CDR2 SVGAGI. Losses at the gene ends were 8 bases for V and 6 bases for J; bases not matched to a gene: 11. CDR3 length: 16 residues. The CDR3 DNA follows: TGTGCCAGCTCTTCAAAGGGACTAGCGGGTCCCAATGAGCAGTTCTTC. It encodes CASSSKGLAGPNEQFF.

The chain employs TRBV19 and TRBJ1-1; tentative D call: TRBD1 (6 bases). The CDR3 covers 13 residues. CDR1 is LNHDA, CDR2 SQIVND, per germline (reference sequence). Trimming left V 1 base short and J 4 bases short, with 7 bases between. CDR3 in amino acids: CASSIAGVTEAFF. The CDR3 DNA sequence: TGTGCCAGTAGTATAGCAGGGGTCACTGAAGCTTTCTTT.

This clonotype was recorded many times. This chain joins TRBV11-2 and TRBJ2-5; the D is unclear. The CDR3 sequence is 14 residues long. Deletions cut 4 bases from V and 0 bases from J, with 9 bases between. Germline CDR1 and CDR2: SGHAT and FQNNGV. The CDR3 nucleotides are TGTGCCAGCAGCTCAACCATGTACCAAGAGACCCAGTACTTC. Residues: CASSSTMYQETQYF. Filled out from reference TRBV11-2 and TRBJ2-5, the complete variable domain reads EAGVAQSPRYKIIEKRQSVAFWCNPISGHATLYWYQQILGQGPKLLIQFQNNGVVDDSQLPKDRFSAERLKGVDSTLKIQPAKLEDSAVYLCASSSTMYQETQYFGPGTRLLVL.

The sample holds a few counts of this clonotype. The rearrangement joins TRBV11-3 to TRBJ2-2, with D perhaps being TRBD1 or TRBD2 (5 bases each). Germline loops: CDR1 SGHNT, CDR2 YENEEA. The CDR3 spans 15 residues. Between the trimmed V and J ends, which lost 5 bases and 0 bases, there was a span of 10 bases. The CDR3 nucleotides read TGTGCCAGCAGCCCCGGGACCACGAACACCGGGGAGCTGTTTTTT. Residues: CASSPGTTNTGELFF.

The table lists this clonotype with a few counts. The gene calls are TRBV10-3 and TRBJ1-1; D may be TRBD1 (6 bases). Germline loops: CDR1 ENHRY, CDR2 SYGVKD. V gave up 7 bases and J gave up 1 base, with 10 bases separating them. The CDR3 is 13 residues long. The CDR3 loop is CAIKGQTNTEAFF. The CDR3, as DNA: TGTGCCATCAAAGGACAGACGAACACTGAAGCTTTCTTT.

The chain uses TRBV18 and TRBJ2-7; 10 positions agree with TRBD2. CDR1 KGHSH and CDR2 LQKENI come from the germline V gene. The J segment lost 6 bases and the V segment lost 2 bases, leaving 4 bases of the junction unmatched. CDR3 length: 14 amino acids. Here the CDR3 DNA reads TGTGCCAGCTCACCAGGGACTAGCGAGACCGAGCAGTACTTC. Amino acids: CASSPGTSETEQYF.

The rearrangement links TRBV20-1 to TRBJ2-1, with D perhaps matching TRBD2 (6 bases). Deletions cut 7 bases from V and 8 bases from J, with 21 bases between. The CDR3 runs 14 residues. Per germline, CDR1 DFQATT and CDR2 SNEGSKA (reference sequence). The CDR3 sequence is CSGYALGGHDEQFF. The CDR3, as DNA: TGCAGTGGGTACGCTTTGGGGGGTCACGATGAGCAGTTCTTC.

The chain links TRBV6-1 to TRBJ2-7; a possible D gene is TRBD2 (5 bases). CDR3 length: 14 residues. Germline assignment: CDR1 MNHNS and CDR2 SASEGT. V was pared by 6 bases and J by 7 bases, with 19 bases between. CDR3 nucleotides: TGTGCCAGCAGCCAAACCCGGGGTTATTCGGAGCAGTACTTC. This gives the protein CASSQTRGYSEQYF.

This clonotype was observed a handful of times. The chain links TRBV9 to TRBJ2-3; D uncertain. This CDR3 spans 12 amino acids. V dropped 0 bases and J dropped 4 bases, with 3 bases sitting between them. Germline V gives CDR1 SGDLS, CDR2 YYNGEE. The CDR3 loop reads CASSVVADTQYF. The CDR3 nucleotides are TGTGCCAGCAGCGTAGTTGCAGATACGCAGTATTTT.

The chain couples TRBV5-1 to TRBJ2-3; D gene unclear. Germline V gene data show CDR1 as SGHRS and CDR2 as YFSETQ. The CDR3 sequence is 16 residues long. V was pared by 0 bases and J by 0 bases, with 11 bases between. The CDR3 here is CASSLGGRFSTDTQYF. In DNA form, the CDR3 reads TGCGCCAGCAGCTTGGGAGGACGGTTTAGCACAGATACGCAGTATTTT.

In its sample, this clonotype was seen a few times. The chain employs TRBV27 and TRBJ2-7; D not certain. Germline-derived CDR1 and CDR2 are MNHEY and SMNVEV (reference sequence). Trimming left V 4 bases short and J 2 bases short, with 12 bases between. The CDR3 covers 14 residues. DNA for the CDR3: TGTGCCAGCAGTTCCCTGGACGGCCCCTACGAGCAGTACTTC. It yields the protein CASSSLDGPYEQYF.

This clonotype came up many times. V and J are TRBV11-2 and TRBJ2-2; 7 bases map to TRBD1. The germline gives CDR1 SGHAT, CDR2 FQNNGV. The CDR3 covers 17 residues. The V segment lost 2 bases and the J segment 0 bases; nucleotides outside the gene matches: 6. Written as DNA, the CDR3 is TGTGCCAGCAGCTTATCGGGACAGCCGACGAACACCGGGGAGCTGTTTTTT. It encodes CASSLSGQPTNTGELFF.

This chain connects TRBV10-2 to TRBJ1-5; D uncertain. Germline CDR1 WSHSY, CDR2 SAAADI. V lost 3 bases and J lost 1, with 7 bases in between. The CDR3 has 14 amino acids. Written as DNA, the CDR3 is TGCGCCAGCAGTGACTTGGGCAGCAATCAGCCCCAGCATTTT. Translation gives CASSDLGSNQPQHF.

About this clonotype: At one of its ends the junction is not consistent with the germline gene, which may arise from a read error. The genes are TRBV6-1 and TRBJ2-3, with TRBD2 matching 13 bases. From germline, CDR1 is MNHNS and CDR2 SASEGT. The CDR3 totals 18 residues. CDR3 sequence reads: CVSSGKRTSGSIADTQYF. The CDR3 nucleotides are TGTGTCAGCAGTGGAAAGCGGACTAGCGGGAGTATTGCAGATACGCAGTATTTT.

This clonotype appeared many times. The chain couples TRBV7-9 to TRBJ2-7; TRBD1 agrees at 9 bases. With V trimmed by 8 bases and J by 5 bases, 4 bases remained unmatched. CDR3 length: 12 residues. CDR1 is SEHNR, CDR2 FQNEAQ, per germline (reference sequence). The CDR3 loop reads CASGRTGDEQYF. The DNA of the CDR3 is TGTGCCAGCGGTAGGACAGGGGACGAGCAGTACTTC.

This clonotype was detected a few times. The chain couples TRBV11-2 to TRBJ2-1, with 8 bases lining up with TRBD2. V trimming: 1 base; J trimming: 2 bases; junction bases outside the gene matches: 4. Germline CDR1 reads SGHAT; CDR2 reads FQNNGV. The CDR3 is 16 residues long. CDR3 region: CASSLASGYPYNEQFF. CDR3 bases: TGTGCCAGCAGCTTAGCTAGCGGGTACCCCTACAATGAGCAGTTCTTC.

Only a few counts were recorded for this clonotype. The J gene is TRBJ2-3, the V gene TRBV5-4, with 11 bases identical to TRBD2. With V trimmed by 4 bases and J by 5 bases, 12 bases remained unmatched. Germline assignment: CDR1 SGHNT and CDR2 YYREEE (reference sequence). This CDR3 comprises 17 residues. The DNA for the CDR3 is TGTGCCAGCAGCGCGGGGTCCCTAGCGGGAGGTAGAGATACGCAGTATTTT. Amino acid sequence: CASSAGSLAGGRDTQYF. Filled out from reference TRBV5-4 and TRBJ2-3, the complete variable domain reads ETGVTQSPTHLIKTRGQQVTLRCSSQSGHNTVSWYQQALGQGPQFIFQYYREEENGRGNFPPRFSGLQFPNYSSELNVNALELDDSALYLCASSAGSLAGGRDTQYFGPGTRLTVL.